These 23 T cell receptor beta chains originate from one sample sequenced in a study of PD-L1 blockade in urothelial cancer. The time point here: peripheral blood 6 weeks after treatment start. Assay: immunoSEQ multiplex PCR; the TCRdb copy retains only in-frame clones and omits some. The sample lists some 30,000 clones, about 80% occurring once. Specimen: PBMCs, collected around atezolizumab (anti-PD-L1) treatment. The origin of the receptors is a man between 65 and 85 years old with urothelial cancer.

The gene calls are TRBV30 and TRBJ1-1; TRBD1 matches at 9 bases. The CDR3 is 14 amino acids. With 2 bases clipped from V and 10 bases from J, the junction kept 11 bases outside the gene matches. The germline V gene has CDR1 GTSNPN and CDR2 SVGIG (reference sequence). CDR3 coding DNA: TGTGCCTGGAGTTTCCGTCCGGGACAGGGCGGAGCTTTCTTT. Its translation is CAWSFRPGQGGAFF.

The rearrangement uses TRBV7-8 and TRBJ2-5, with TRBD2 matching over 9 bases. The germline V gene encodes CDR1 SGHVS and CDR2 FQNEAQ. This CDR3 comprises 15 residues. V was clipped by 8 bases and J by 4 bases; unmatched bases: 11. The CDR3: CASSVASGIGETQYF. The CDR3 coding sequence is TGTGCCAGCTCAGTGGCTAGCGGGATTGGAGAGACCCAGTACTTC.

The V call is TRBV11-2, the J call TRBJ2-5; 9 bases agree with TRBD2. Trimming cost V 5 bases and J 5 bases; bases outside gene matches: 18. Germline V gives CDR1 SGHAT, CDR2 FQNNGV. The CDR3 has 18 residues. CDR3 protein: CASSPVGPKGLAGETQYF. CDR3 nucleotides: TGTGCCAGCAGCCCCGTAGGACCAAAGGGACTAGCCGGGGAGACCCAGTACTTC. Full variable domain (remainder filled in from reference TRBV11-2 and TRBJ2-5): EAGVAQSPRYKIIEKRQSVAFWCNPISGHATLYWYQQILGQGPKLLIQFQNNGVVDDSQLPKDRFSAERLKGVDSTLKIQPAKLEDSAVYLCASSPVGPKGLAGETQYFGPGTRLLVL.

CDR3 DNA: TGTGCCAGCACCCTGACAGGGGGCAATGAGCAGTTCTTC. This sequence encodes CASTLTGGNEQFF. The gene calls are TRBV5-8 and TRBJ2-1; 9 bases are a match to TRBD1. Losses at the gene ends were 6 bases for V and 6 bases for J; bases not matched to a gene: 4. There are 13 residues in the CDR3. Per the germline V gene, CDR1 is SGHTS and CDR2 is YDEGEE. The complete variable domain, with remaining parts taken from reference TRBV5-8 and TRBJ2-1, reads EAGVTQSPTHLIKTRGQQATLRCSPISGHTSVYWYQQALGLGLQFLLWYDEGEERNRGNFPPRFSGRQFPNYSSELNVNALELEDSALYLCASTLTGGNEQFFGPGTRLTVL.

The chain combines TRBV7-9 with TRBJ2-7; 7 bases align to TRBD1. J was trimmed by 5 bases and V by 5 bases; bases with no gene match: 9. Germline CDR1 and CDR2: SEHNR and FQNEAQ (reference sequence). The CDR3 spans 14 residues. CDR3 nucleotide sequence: TGTGCCAGCAGCCTCGGGACAGCAGGTGACGAGCAGTACTTC. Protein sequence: CASSLGTAGDEQYF.

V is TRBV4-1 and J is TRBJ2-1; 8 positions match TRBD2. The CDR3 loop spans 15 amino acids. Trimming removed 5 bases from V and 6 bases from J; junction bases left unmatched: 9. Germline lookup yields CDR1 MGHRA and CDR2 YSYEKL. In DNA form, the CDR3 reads TGCGCCAGCAGCTCCAGCGGGAGTAATCCCAATGAGCAGTTCTTC. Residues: CASSSSGSNPNEQFF.

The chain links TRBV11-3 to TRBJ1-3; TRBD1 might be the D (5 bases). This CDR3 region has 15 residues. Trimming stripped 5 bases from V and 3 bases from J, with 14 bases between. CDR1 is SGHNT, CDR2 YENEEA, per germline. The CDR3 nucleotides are TGTGCCAGCAGCCCGGGTACGGGGGTTGGAAACACCATATATTTT. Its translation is CASSPGTGVGNTIYF.

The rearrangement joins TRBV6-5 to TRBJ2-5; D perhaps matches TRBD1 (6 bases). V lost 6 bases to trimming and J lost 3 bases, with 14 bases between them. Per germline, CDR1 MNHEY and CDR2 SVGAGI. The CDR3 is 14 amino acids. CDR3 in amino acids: CASSQGQREETQYF. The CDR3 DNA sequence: TGTGCCAGCAGCCAGGGACAACGGGAAGAGACCCAGTACTTC.

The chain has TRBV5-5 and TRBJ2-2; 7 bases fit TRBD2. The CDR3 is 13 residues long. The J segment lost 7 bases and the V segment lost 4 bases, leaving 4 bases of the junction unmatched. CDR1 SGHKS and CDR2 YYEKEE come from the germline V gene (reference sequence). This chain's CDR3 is CASSRGGDGELFF. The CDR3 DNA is TGTGCCAGCAGCCGGGGAGGGGACGGGGAGCTGTTTTTT.

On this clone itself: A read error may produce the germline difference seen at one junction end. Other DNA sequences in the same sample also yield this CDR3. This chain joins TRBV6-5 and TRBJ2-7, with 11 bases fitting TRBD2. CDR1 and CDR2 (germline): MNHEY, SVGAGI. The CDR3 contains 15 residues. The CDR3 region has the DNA TGTGCCAGCAGTTACTCGACTAGCGGGACCTATGAGCAGTACTTC. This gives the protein CASSYSTSGTYEQYF.

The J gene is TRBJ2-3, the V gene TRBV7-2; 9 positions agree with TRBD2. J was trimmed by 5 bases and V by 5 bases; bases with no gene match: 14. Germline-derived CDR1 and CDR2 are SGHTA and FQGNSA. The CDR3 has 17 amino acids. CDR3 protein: CASSALAGLPEGDTQYF. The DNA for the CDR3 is TGTGCCAGCAGCGCGCTAGCGGGACTCCCCGAGGGAGATACGCAGTATTTT.

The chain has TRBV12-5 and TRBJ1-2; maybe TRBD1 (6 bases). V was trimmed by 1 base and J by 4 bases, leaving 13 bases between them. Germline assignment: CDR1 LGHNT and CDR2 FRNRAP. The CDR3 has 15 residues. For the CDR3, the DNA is TGTGCTAGTGGTTTGGACTGGACAGCTGCCTATGGCTACACCTTC. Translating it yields CASGLDWTAAYGYTF.

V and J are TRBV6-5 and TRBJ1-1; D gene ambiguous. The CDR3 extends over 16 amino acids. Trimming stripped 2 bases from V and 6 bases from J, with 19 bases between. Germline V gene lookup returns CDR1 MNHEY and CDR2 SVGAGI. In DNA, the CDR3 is TGTGCCAGCAGTTACGCCCTACGGGGTAAAGGATCTGAAGCTTTCTTT. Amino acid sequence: CASSYALRGKGSEAFF.

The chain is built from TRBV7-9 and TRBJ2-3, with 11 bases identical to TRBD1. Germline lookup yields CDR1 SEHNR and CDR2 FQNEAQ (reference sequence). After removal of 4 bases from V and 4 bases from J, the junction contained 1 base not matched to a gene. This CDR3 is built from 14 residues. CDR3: CASSWGQGADTQYF. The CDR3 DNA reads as TGTGCCAGCAGCTGGGGACAGGGGGCAGATACGCAGTATTTT.

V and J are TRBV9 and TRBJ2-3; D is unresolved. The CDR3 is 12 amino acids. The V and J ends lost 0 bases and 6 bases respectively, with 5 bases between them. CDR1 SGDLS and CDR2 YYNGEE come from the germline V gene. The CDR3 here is CASSVGADTQYF. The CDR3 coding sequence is TGTGCCAGCAGCGTAGGCGCGGATACGCAGTATTTT. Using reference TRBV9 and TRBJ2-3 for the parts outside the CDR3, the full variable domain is DSGVTQTPKHLITATGQRVTLRCSPRSGDLSVYWYQQSLDQGLQFLIQYYNGEERAKGNILERFSAQQFPDLHSELNLSSLELGDSALYFCASSVGADTQYFGPGTRLTVL.

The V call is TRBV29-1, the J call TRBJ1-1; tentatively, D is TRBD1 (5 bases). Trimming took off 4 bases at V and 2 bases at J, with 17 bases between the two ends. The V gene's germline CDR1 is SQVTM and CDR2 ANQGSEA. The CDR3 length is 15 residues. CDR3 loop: CSVGKEGLPNTEAFF. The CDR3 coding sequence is TGCAGCGTTGGTAAGGAGGGGCTTCCAAACACTGAAGCTTTCTTT.

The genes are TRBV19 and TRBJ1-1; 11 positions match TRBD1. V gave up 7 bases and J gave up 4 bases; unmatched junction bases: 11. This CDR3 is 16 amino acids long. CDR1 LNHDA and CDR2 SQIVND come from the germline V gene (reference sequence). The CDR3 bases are TGTGCCAGTACCCCCCAGGACAGGGGGCGCCTCACTGAAGCTTTCTTT. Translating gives CASTPQDRGRLTEAFF. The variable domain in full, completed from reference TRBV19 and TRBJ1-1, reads DGGITQSPKYLFRKEGQNVTLSCEQNLNHDAMYWYRQDPGQGLRLIYYSQIVNDFQKGDIAEGYSVSREKKESFPLTVTSAQKNPTAFYLCASTPQDRGRLTEAFFGQGTRLTVV.

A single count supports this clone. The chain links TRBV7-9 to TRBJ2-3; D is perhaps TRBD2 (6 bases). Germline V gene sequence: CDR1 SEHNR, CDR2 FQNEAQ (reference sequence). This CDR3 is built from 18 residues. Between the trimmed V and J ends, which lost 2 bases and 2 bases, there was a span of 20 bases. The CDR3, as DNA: TGTGCCAGCAGCTTATATCCGGGCGGGAACCCGACCACAGATACGCAGTATTTT. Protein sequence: CASSLYPGGNPTTDTQYF.

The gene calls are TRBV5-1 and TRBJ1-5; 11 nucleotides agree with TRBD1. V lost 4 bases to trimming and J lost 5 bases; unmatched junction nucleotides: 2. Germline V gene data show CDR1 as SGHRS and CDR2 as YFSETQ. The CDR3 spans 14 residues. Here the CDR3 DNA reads TGCGCCAGCAGCCAGGGACAGGGGGATCAGCCCCAGCATTTT. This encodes CASSQGQGDQPQHF. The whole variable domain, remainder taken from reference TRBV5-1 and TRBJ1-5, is KAGVTQTPRYLIKTRGQQVTLSCSPISGHRSVSWYQQTPGQGLQFLFEYFSETQRNKGNFPGRFSGRQFSNSRSEMNVSTLELGDSALYLCASSQGQGDQPQHFGDGTRLSIL.

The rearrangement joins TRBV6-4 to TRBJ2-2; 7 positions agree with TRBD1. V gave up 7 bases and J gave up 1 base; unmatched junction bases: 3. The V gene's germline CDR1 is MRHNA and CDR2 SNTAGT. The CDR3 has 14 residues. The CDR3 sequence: CASKRTGNTGELFF. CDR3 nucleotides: TGTGCCAGCAAGAGGACAGGGAACACCGGGGAGCTGTTTTTT.

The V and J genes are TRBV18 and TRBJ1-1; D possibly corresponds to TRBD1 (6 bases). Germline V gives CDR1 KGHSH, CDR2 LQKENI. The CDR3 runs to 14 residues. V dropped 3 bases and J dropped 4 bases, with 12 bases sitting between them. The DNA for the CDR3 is TGTGCCAGCTCACCGCGGCAGGGGCTCACTGAAGCTTTCTTT. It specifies CASSPRQGLTEAFF.

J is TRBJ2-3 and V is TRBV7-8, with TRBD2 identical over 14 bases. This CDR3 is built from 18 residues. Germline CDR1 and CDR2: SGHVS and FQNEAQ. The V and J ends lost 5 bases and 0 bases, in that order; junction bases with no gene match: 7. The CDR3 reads CASSPRTSGGTSTDTQYF. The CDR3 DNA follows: TGTGCCAGCAGCCCGCGGACTAGCGGGGGGACTAGCACAGATACGCAGTATTTT.

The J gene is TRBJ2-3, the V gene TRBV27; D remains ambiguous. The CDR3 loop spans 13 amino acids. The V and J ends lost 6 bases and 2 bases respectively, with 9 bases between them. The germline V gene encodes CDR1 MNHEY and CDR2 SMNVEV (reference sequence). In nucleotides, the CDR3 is TGTGCCAGCAGGTTTTCCCACACAGATACGCAGTATTTT. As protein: CASRFSHTDTQYF.